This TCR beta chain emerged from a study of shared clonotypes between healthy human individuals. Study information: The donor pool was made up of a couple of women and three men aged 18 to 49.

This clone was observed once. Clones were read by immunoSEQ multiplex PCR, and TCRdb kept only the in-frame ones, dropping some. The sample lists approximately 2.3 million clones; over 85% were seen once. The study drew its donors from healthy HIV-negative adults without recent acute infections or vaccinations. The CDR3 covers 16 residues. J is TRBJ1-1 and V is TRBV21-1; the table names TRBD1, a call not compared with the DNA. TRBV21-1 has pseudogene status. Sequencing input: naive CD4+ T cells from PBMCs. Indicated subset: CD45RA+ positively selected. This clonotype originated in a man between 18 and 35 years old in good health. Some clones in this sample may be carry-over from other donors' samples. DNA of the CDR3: TGTGCCAGCAGAGACAGGGGGCGGGATGGGAACACTGAAGCTTTCTTT. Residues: CASRDRGRDGNTEAFF.